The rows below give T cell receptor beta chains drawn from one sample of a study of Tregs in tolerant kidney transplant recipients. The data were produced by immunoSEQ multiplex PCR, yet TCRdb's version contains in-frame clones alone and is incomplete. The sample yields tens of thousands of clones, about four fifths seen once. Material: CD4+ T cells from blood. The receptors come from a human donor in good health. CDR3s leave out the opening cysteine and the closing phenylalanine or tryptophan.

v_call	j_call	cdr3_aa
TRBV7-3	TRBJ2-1	ASSPGLGYNEQF
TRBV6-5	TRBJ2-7	ASSPPGGYEQY
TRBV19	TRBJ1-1	ASTPQRAANTEAF
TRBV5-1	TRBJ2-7	ASSLDLRSEQY
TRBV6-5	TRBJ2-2	ASRWTFSTGELF
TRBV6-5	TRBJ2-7	ASSYYGLAGGEQY
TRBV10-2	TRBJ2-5	ASRTIGLGLETQY
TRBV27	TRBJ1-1	ASSFGQGVNTEAF
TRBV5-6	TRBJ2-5	ASSPAPDIFETQY
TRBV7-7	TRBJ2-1	ASSLDPSGKQF
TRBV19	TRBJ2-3	ASSRGPDTQY
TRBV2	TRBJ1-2	ASSGGDYGYT
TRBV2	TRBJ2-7	ASSEAGRYEQY
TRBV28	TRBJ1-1	ASSSDRNRVFMNTEAF
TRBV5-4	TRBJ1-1	ASSRPIDAFTGETEAF
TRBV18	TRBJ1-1	ASSPRTSEAF
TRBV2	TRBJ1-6	ASSTGFSPLH
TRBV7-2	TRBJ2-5	ASSFLTGGETQY
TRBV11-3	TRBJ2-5	ASSIAGGTHETQY
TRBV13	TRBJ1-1	ASSLGLIGQPNTEAF
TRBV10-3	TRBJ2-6	AISERGSGANVLT
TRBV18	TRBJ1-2	ASSPSAGALYGYT
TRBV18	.	ASSSQGYYEQY
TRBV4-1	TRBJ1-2	ASSQGQAFTHGYT
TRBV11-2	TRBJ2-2	ASSSYGAGELF
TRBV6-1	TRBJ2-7	ASSVASGRSGVYEQY
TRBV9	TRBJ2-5	ASSATTGAGETQY
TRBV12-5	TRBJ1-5	ASGRGGLDRPQH
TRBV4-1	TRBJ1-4	ASSQTWQFNEKLF
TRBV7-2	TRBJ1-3	ASSSGTNGNTIY
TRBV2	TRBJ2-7	ASSQTGGLSYEQY
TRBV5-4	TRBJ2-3	ASSLATDTQY
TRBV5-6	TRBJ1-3	ASSFFFSGNTIY
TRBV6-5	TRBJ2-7	ASSYGLAETYEQY
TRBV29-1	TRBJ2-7	SVAPRLGYEQY
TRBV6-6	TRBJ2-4	ASSEGGLAKNIQY
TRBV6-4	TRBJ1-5	ASSASMQGSEH
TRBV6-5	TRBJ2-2	ASTRTRGGELF
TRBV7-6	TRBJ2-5	ASSLGVLETQY
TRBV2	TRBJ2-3	ASRRIAGGDTDTQY
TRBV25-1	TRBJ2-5	ASSEWVRETQY
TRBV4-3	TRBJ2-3	ASSPARLTDTQY